This T cell receptor (beta chain) is from a study of vaccination effects on CD4 cells after COVID-19. Whole-study context: Prior to sequencing, the ViraFEST assay stimulated PBMC with viral peptide pools, which expanded the antigen-specific CD4+ T cells. Following the second dose by a median of 72 days, the post-vaccine samples were obtained. General study results and limits: Few convalescent patients and no early post-infection timepoints were included in the study.

Trimming removed 1 base from V and 1 base from J, with 19 bases in between. Germline V CDR1 and CDR2: KGHSH, LQKENI. The CDR3 runs to 18 residues. Researchers isolated CD4+ T cells once about 11 days of culture had elapsed. Each participant was given two doses of one vaccine (BNT162b2 or mRNA-1273). The authors replaced half the medium with IL-2 medium on days 3 and 7. Sequenced by immunoSEQ multiplex PCR; TCRdb stores in-frame clones only, minus some. Among tens of thousands of clones, just under 75% were seen once, and the ten largest hold about 2%. Regarding this clone: Its matching antigen is unknown.

The chain uses TRBV18 and TRBJ2-5, with D tentatively TRBD1 (6 bases). The source material was CD4+ T cells from PBMCs cultured without peptide, sampled after COVID-19 vaccination. This receptor was obtained from a human donor who received a COVID-19 vaccine. The CDR3 sequence: CASSPLRVDRPIQETQYF. DNA of the CDR3: TGTGCCAGCTCACCACTACGTGTAGACAGGCCGATCCAAGAGACCCAGTACTTC.